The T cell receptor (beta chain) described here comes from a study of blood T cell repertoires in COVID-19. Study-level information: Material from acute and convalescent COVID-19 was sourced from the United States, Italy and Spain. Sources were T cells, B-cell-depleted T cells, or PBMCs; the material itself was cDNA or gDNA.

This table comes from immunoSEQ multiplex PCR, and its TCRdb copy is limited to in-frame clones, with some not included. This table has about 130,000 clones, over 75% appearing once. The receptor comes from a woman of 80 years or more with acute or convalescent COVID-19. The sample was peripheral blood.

The CDR3 protein is CASSQRDRKNTEAFF. The CDR3 DNA is TGTGCCAGCAGCCAAAGGGACAGAAAAAACACTGAAGCTTTCTTT. The chain carries TRBV4-2 and TRBJ1-1, with 7 bases fitting TRBD1. The CDR3 has 15 amino acids. The germline V gene encodes CDR1 LGHNA and CDR2 YNFKEQ. With 2 bases clipped from V and 2 bases from J, the junction kept 5 bases outside the gene matches.